What follows describes a single TCR beta chain. The antigen remains unidentified. This record comes from a study of cytomegalovirus exposure and HLA in healthy donors. Trimming took off 7 bases at V and 0 bases at J, with 13 bases between the two ends. The CDR3 is 14 residues long. CDR1 MDHEN and CDR2 SYDVKM come from the germline V gene. Donors had nominal health at sampling but likely had unrecorded immune exposures. A multiplex PCR was run with 60 Vbeta primers and 13 Jbeta primers. Some clones are missing from TCRdb's copy, which holds only in-frame ones; the method was immunoSEQ multiplex PCR. Of 150,000 or so clones in the sample, just under 80% were seen once. Whole-study findings and limits: In all likelihood, a cluster of highly shared sequence variants was a sequencing artifact.

Sequencing used PBMCs. The rearrangement links TRBV28 to TRBJ2-7; possibly TRBD2 for D (6 bases). This clonotype was obtained from a woman aged 35 to 49 in good health and CMV-seropositive. The CDR3: CASTLGGDSYEQYF. The CDR3 DNA reads TGTGCCAGCACCCTCGGCGGGGACTCCTACGAGCAGTACTTC. The full variable domain, completed using reference TRBV28 and TRBJ2-7, is DVKVTQSSRYLVKRTGEKVFLECVQDMDHENMFWYRQDPGLGLRLIYFSYDVKMKEKGDIPEGYSVSREKKERFSLILESASTNQTSMYLCASTLGGDSYEQYFGPGTRLTVT.